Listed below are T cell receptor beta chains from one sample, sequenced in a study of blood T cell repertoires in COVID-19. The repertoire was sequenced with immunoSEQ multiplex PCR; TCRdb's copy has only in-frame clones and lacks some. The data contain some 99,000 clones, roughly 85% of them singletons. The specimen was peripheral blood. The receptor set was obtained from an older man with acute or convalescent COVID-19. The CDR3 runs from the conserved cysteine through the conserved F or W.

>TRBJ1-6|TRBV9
CASSVEGGSYNSPLHF
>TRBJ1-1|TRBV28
CASSLPGGSEAFF
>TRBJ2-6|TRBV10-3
CAISKQGTGANVLTF
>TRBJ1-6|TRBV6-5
CASNDRSSYNSPLHF
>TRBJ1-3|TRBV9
CASSVAGQAGNTIYF
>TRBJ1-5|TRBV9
CASSVGGGGNQPQHF
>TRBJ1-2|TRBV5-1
CASSPGSNGYGYTF
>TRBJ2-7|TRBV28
CASPTPGYEQYF
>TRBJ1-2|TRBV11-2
CASSSLRGTGDGYTF
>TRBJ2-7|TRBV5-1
CASSLGSGPEQYF
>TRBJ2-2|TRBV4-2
CASSPLAGLNTGELFF
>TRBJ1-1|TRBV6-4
CASSQGRNTEAFF
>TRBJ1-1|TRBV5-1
CASSSRQGARTNTEAFF
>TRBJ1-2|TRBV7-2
CASSFNVGTGLFNYGYTF
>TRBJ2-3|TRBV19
CASSINRGTDTQYF
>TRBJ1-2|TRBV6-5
CASSPMASNYGYTF
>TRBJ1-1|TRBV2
CASTGQIKTEAFF
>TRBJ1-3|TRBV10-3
CAISESEPTIYF
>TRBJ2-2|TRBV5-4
CASSLVGGSNTGELFF
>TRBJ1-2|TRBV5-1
CASSSHPTAFSDGYTF
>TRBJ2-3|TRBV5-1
CASSLAGGWPNTDTQYF
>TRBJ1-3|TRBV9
CASSDRRDRSSGNTIYF